The 9 T cell receptor beta chains in this list originate from one sample, sequenced in a study of blood T cell repertoires in COVID-19. TCRdb keeps only in-frame clones here, not all; method: immunoSEQ multiplex PCR. The sample gives fewer than 400,000 clones, 90% of which show up once; 3.9% is in the top ten. What was sequenced was PBMCs or T cells enriched from blood (not recorded which). The receptor set was obtained from a woman aged 25 to 45 who had been exposed to COVID-19.

The gene calls are TRBV2 and TRBJ1-3; 9 nucleotides align to TRBD1. The V gene's germline CDR1 is SNHLY and CDR2 FYNNEI. Unmatched junction bases numbered 8, after V lost 6 bases and J lost 8 bases. The CDR3 consists of 14 residues. CDR3 sequence: CASRNTGGADTIYF. CDR3 sequence (DNA): TGTGCCAGCAGGAACACAGGGGGCGCAGACACCATATATTTT.

The rearrangement joins TRBV2 to TRBJ2-7, with 9 bases identical to TRBD2. The CDR3 has 15 residues. Germline CDR1 reads SNHLY; CDR2 reads FYNNEI. J lost 0 bases, V lost 6 bases, and 6 bases had no gene match. In nucleotides, the CDR3 is TGTGCCAGCAGCACGAGCGGGGGGAGCTCCTACGAGCAGTACTTC. This encodes CASSTSGGSSYEQYF.

The genes are TRBV19 and TRBJ1-6; TRBD1 matches at 7 bases. V shed 5 bases, J shed 11 bases, and the junction held 15 bases outside the gene matches. This CDR3 comprises 16 residues. Germline CDR1 LNHDA, CDR2 SQIVND (reference sequence). The CDR3 region is CASSLTGQFGSTPLHF. The CDR3 nucleotides read TGTGCCAGTAGTTTAACGGGACAGTTTGGATCGACACCCCTCCACTTT.

DNA for the CDR3: TGTGCCAGCAGCCACGACAGGGTGGGGAATTCACCCCTCCACTTT. This translates into CASSHDRVGNSPLHF. The V and J genes are TRBV7-6 and TRBJ1-6; TRBD1 agrees at 7 bases. The CDR3 is 15 amino acids. CDR1 is SGHVS and CDR2 is FNYEAQ in the germline V gene. V lost 5 bases, J lost 7 bases, and 8 bases stayed unmatched.

The chain couples TRBV9 to TRBJ2-3; 7 positions match TRBD1. Germline CDR1 reads SGDLS; CDR2 reads YYNGEE. V lost 0 bases, J lost 2 bases, and 3 bases stayed unmatched. The CDR3 loop spans 15 amino acids. CDR3 residues: CASSVEGGPTDTQYF. CDR3 sequence (DNA): TGTGCCAGCAGCGTAGAAGGGGGCCCCACAGATACGCAGTATTTT.

The chain recombines TRBV5-1 with TRBJ2-3; D may be TRBD2 (6 bases). Trimming removed 0 bases at V and 1 base at J, with 12 bases between. Germline V gene lookup returns CDR1 SGHRS and CDR2 YFSETQ. The CDR3 is 16 amino acids. The DNA for the CDR3 is TGCGCCAGCAGCTTGGTTCCGAGACTAGGCACAGATACGCAGTATTTT. This encodes CASSLVPRLGTDTQYF.

The chain combines TRBV19 with TRBJ2-7; 9 bases are shared with TRBD1. V was clipped by 3 bases and J by 6 bases; unmatched bases: 0. CDR1 and CDR2 from the germline V gene are LNHDA and SQIVND (reference sequence). The CDR3 is made up of 12 amino acids. Here the CDR3 reads CASSMDRGEQYF. Written as DNA, the CDR3 is TGTGCCAGTAGTATGGACAGGGGCGAGCAGTACTTC.

This clone was detected a few times. This chain links TRBV5-4 with TRBJ2-7; the D is unclear. The CDR3 totals 14 residues. Looked up from germline, CDR1 is SGHNT and CDR2 is YYREEE (reference sequence). The V gene lost 4 bases and the J gene lost 3 bases, with 14 bases spanning the gap. CDR3 residues: CASSPNTNSYEQYF. The CDR3 DNA reads as TGTGCCAGCAGCCCTAATACAAACAGCTACGAGCAGTACTTC.

This rearrangement joins TRBV5-1 to TRBJ2-3; a possible D gene is TRBD2 (5 bases). Trimming took 5 bases from V and 0 from J, leaving 10 bases between them. This CDR3 spans 14 amino acids. The germline V gene has CDR1 SGHRS and CDR2 YFSETQ. The chain's CDR3 is CASRSSGSTDTQYF. CDR3 bases: TGCGCCAGCAGAAGCAGCGGAAGCACAGATACGCAGTATTTT.